These 21 T cell receptor beta chains were sequenced from one sample in a study of memory B cells and T cells in multiple sclerosis (dated by TCRdb to 2017 to 2018). Autoproliferating (CFSEdim) and non-proliferating (CFSEhi) T cell fractions were sequenced separately after stimulus-free culture of CFSE-labeled PBMCs. A total of 40 million to 60 million CFSE-labeled PBMCs were cultured for seven to eight days without stimulus, and replicate wells were then pooled. Library generation was performed with the immunoSEQ multiplex PCR assay. The table was pulled from immuneACCESS by TCRdb, which kept in-frame rearrangements only. Such tables lose some clones; where checked, under half of the loss comes from unresolved V genes, and the rest has no known cause. Present in this sample are about 42,000 clones, around 79% of which were seen just once. 1.1% of the sample is held by the ten biggest clonotypes.

The antigens for these receptors are not known. Input material: PBMCs from blood kept in culture. The receptors were sampled from a human donor with multiple sclerosis.

V gene TRBV29-1 combines with J gene TRBJ2-3; TRBD1 might be the D (6 bases). The germline V gene encodes CDR1 SQVTM and CDR2 ANQGSEA. CDR3 length: 15 residues. The V gene lost 2 bases and the J gene lost 4 bases, with 16 bases spanning the gap. CDR3 nucleotides: TGCAGCGTTGAACCCCGGGGACATATCTCAGATACGCAGTATTTT. Its translation: CSVEPRGHISDTQYF.

The chain links TRBV6-1 to TRBJ1-5; D unclear. V was cut by 1 base and J by 0 bases, with 16 bases left in between. Germline CDR1 reads MNHNS; CDR2 reads SASEGT. CDR3 length: 18 residues. The CDR3 region is CASSEGPTGIYSNQPQHF. CDR3 DNA sequence: TGTGCCAGCAGTGAAGGACCGACGGGAATATATAGCAATCAGCCCCAGCATTTT.

The rearrangement uses TRBV14 and TRBJ2-7; TRBD1 matches at 9 bases. The junction had 8 bases not matched to a gene; V was cut back by 4 bases and J by 4 bases. CDR1 is SGHDN and CDR2 is FVKESK in the germline V gene. The CDR3 is 15 amino acids. The CDR3 DNA reads TGTGCCAGCAGCCCTCCGGGGACAGGGCTTTACGAGCAGTACTTC. Its translation is CASSPPGTGLYEQYF.

This chain connects TRBV4-3 to TRBJ2-7, with unresolved D. This CDR3 region has 15 residues. Trimming shortened V by 0 bases and J by 7 bases, and 16 bases separated the two germline ends. Germline values: CDR1 LGHNA, CDR2 YSLEER. CDR3 bases: TGCGCCAGCAGCCAAGATTATAATTCTATAAGGGAGCAGTACTTC. It yields the protein CASSQDYNSIREQYF.

V gene TRBV18 combines with J gene TRBJ1-4; D possibly corresponds to TRBD1 (5 bases). The germline gives CDR1 KGHSH, CDR2 LQKENI. The CDR3 is 15 residues long. Trimming left V 8 bases short and J 6 bases short, with 19 bases between. CDR3 in DNA: TGTGCCAGCCGCCCCACCCAGGGACTGGATGAAAAACTGTTTTTT. Translated: CASRPTQGLDEKLFF.

Here the CDR3 reads CAWAGLGSYNSPLHF. In nucleotides, the CDR3 is TGTGCCTGGGCAGGGTTGGGTTCCTATAATTCACCCCTCCACTTT. J is TRBJ1-6 and V is TRBV30, with a possible D match to TRBD1 (5 bases). The length of the CDR3 is 15 residues. Germline CDR1 is GTSNPN and CDR2 is SVGIG (reference sequence). V was cut by 5 bases and J by 1 base, with 12 bases left in between.

The chain links TRBV7-9 to TRBJ1-6; D ambiguous. The CDR3 length is 14 residues. V gave up 0 bases and J gave up 8 bases, with 8 bases separating them. CDR1 is SEHNR, CDR2 FQNEAQ, per germline (reference sequence). The CDR3 reads CASSLAGTHSPLHF. The CDR3 region has the DNA TGTGCCAGCAGCTTAGCTGGCACCCATTCACCCCTCCACTTT. The complete variable domain, with remaining parts taken from reference TRBV7-9 and TRBJ1-6, reads DTGVSQNPRHKITKRGQNVTFRCDPISEHNRLYWYRQTLGQGPEFLTYFQNEAQLEKSRLLSDRFSAERPKGSFSTLEIQRTEQGDSAMYLCASSLAGTHSPLHFGNGTRLTVT.

This clone was seen a handful of times. V usage is TRBV19 and J usage is TRBJ1-2; a weak D match, TRBD1 (6 bases). With 3 bases removed from V and 5 bases from J, the gap between germline ends came to 19 bases. Looked up from germline, CDR1 is LNHDA and CDR2 is SQIVND (reference sequence). This CDR3 region has 16 residues. The CDR3 reads CASSIAAMGGQYGYTF. The CDR3 DNA follows: TGTGCCAGTAGTATCGCGGCGATGGGGGGCCAATATGGCTACACCTTC. The variable domain in full, with the rest retrieved from reference TRBV19 and TRBJ1-2, is DGGITQSPKYLFRKEGQNVTLSCEQNLNHDAMYWYRQDPGQGLRLIYYSQIVNDFQKGDIAEGYSVSREKKESFPLTVTSAQKNPTAFYLCASSIAAMGGQYGYTFGSGTRLTVV.

The chain links TRBV9 to TRBJ2-3; 10 positions agree with TRBD2. CDR3 size: 16 residues. Per the germline V gene, CDR1 is SGDLS and CDR2 is YYNGEE. Trimming took 4 bases from V and 5 from J; bases not matched to a gene: 10. The CDR3 sequence is CASSPTIAGGGDTQYF. For the CDR3, the DNA is TGTGCCAGCAGCCCAACGATAGCGGGGGGCGGAGATACGCAGTATTTT.

The chain has TRBV6-6 and TRBJ1-1; no clear D gene. Trimming stripped 4 bases from V and 8 bases from J, with 11 bases between. The CDR3 length is 12 residues. Germline-derived CDR1 and CDR2 are MNHNY and SVGAGI (reference sequence). The CDR3 nucleotides read TGTGCCAGCAGTTTCGCACCCAGAGAAGCTTTCTTT. Its translation is CASSFAPREAFF.

The chain combines TRBV27 with TRBJ2-3; 9 bases line up with TRBD2. The CDR3 loop spans 16 amino acids. In germline, CDR1 is MNHEY, CDR2 SMNVEV (reference sequence). J was trimmed by 5 bases and V by 3 bases; bases with no gene match: 9. The CDR3 coding sequence is TGTGCCAGCAGTTTGGTGAGGCGGGGGGGGGTAGATACGCAGTATTTT. Translating gives CASSLVRRGGVDTQYF.

This chain uses TRBV2 with TRBJ1-1, with unresolved D. The CDR3 consists of 13 residues. The V gene lost 6 bases and the J gene lost 6 bases, with 14 bases spanning the gap. The V gene's germline CDR1 is SNHLY and CDR2 FYNNEI. In nucleotides, the CDR3 is TGTGCCAGCAGAAGATTATTGGATGCTGAAGCTTTCTTT. Its translation: CASRRLLDAEAFF.

The rearrangement uses TRBV27 and TRBJ2-5, with 9 bases identical to TRBD2. The DNA matches TRBJ2-7 better at its end, which makes the J call doubtful. CDR1 and CDR2 (germline): MNHEY, SMNVEV (reference sequence). This CDR3 is 14 amino acids long. The CDR3 DNA reads TGTGCCAGCAGCCATAGCGGGGGCACCTACGAGCAGTACTTC. This gives the protein CASSHSGGTYEQYF.

This clone was counted once. The rearrangement joins TRBV19 to TRBJ2-7, with D perhaps assigned TRBD1 or TRBD2 (5 bases each). The CDR3 totals 13 residues. From germline, CDR1 is LNHDA and CDR2 SQIVND (reference sequence). V was cut by 10 bases and J by 3 bases, with 16 bases left in between. CDR3 nucleotide sequence: TGTGCCACTACCGGGACCCCGGACTACGAGCAGTACTTC. It codes for CATTGTPDYEQYF.

The V gene is TRBV7-9, the J gene TRBJ2-7; 7 nucleotides align to TRBD2. Trimming cost V 5 bases and J 3 bases; bases outside gene matches: 10. Germline V gene sequence: CDR1 SEHNR, CDR2 FQNEAQ (reference sequence). The CDR3 sequence is 15 residues long. CDR3: CASSPRDRGVYEQYF. The CDR3 nucleotides are TGTGCCAGCAGCCCCCGGGACCGGGGGGTCTACGAGCAGTACTTC.

The CDR3 is CASSVAMDRAAFF. As DNA, the CDR3 is TGTGCCAGCAGCGTAGCGATGGACAGGGCAGCTTTCTTT. V gene TRBV9 combines with J gene TRBJ1-1; 8 bases agree with TRBD1. J lost 10 bases, V lost 0 bases, and 5 bases had no gene match. Germline-derived CDR1 and CDR2 are SGDLS and YYNGEE. The CDR3 loop spans 13 amino acids.

The rearrangement joins TRBV28 to TRBJ2-2; either TRBD1 or TRBD2 may fit D (5 bases each). The germline gives CDR1 MDHEN, CDR2 SYDVKM. Trimming pared 4 bases from V and 7 bases from J, leaving 19 bases between. The CDR3 has 16 amino acids. The CDR3 protein is CASSSAGTSRGGELFF. CDR3 nucleotides: TGTGCCAGCAGTTCCGCCGGGACGTCTCGTGGCGGGGAGCTGTTTTTT.

The chain links TRBV28 to TRBJ2-1; TRBD2 matches at 13 bases. The CDR3 consists of 15 residues. Germline V CDR1 and CDR2: MDHEN, SYDVKM. The V segment lost 6 bases and the J segment 7 bases; nucleotides outside the gene matches: 6. CDR3 in amino acids: CASSPLAGGQNEQFF. CDR3 in DNA: TGTGCCAGCAGCCCACTAGCGGGGGGGCAAAATGAGCAGTTCTTC.

The genes are TRBV9 and TRBJ1-1; D ambiguous. Germline CDR1 SGDLS, CDR2 YYNGEE. This CDR3 has 15 residues. Trimming cost V 5 bases and J 0 bases, with 14 bases left between them. The CDR3 DNA sequence: TGTGCCAGCAGTCTAGCAGCAGGAATGAACACTGAAGCTTTCTTT. Its protein product is CASSLAAGMNTEAFF.

The chain recombines TRBV5-1 with TRBJ1-2; TRBD1 might be the D (5 bases). The germline V and J ends were trimmed by 0 bases and 2 bases, with 26 bases remaining between them. CDR1 and CDR2 from the germline V gene are SGHRS and YFSETQ. This CDR3 comprises 20 residues. The CDR3 region has the DNA TGCGCCAGCAGCTTGGGGGGTTTTTGGGACCGCAACCCTGCAAACTATGGCTACACCTTC. Amino acids: CASSLGGFWDRNPANYGYTF.

With regard to this clone: Other DNA sequences in the sample encode the same CDR3. The chain joins TRBV30 to TRBJ1-3; D perhaps matches TRBD1 (6 bases). Per the germline V gene, CDR1 is GTSNPN and CDR2 is SVGIG (reference sequence). The CDR3 consists of 14 residues. V shed 0 bases and J shed 1 base, with 7 bases lying between them. CDR3 in DNA: TGTGCCTGGAGTGTAGGGGGTTCTGGAAACACCATATATTTT. It codes for CAWSVGGSGNTIYF.